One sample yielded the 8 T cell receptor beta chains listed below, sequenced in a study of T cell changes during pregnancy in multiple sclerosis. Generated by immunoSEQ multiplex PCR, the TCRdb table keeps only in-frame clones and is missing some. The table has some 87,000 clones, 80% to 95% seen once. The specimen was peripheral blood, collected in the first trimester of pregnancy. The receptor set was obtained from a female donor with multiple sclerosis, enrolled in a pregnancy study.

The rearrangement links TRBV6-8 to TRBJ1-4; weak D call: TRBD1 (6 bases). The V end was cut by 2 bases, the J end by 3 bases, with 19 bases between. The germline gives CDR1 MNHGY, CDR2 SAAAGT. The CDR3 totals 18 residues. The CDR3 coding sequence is TGTGCCAGCAGTTACCGTACCCCGTCGACAGGTTCTAATGAAAAACTGTTTTTT. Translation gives CASSYRTPSTGSNEKLFF.

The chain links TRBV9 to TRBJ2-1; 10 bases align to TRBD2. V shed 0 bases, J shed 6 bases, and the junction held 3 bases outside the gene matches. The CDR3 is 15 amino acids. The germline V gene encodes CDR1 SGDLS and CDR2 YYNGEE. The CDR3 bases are TGTGCCAGCAGCGTAGTTGGACTAGCGGTCAATGAGCAGTTCTTC. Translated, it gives CASSVVGLAVNEQFF.

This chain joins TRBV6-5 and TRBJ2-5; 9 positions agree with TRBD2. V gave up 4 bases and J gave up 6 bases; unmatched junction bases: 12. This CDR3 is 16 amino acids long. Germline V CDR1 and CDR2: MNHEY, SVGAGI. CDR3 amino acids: CASSSPLAGTRQTQYF. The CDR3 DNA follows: TGTGCCAGCAGTTCTCCCCTAGCGGGGACTAGGCAGACCCAGTACTTC.

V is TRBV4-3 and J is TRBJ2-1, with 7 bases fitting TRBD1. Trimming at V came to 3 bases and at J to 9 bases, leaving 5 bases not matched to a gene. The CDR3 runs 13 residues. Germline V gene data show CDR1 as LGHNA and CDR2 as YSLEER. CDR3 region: CASSHQRTGEQFF. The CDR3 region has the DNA TGCGCCAGCAGCCATCAGAGGACAGGTGAGCAGTTCTTC.

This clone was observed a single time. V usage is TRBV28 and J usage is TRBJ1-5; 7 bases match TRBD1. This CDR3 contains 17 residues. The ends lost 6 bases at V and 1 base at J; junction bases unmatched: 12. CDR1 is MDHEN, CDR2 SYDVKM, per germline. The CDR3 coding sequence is TGTGCCAGCAGGCCAGACCCAGGGGGGTACAGCAATCAGCCCCAGCATTTT. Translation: CASRPDPGGYSNQPQHF.

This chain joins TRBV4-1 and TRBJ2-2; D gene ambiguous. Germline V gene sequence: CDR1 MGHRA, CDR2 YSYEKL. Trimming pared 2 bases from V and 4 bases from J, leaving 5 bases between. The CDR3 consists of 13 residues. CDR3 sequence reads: CASSQTGTGELFF. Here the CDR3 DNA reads TGCGCCAGCAGCCAAACGGGCACCGGGGAGCTGTTTTTT.

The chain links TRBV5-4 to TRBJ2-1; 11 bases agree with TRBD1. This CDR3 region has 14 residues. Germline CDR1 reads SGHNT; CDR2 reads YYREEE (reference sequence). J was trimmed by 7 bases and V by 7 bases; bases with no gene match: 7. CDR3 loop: CASAPGQGGNEQFF. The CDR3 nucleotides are TGTGCCAGCGCCCCGGGACAGGGGGGTAATGAGCAGTTCTTC.

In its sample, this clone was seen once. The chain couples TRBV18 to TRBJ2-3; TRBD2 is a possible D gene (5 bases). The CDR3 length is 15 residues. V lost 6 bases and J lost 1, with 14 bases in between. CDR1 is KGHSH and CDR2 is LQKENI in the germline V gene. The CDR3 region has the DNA TGTGCCAGCTCCGGGATCGGGTCAGGCACAGATACGCAGTATTTT. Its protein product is CASSGIGSGTDTQYF.